The subject of this entry is one TCR beta chain. Losses at the gene ends were 0 bases for V and 5 bases for J; bases not matched to a gene: 3. CDR3 length: 14 amino acids. Germline V gene lookup returns CDR1 SGHTS and CDR2 YDEGEE. Sequenced by immunoSEQ multiplex PCR; TCRdb stores in-frame clones only, minus some. The top ten hold 0.3% of the sample, which has roughly 600,000 clones, roughly 98% seen once. The data were obtained in a study of shared clonotypes between healthy human individuals. Selected positively for CCR7 and CD45RO-negative, naive CD8 cells excluded terminally differentiated effector memory CD45RA+ cells.

This TCR was recovered from a man under 40 in good health. Material: naive CD8+ T cells sorted from blood. The chain recombines TRBV5-8 with TRBJ2-7; 9 nucleotides align to TRBD1. The CDR3 DNA follows: TGTGCCAGCAGCTTGGAAGGACAGGGGAACGAGCAGTACTTC. Its translation is CASSLEGQGNEQYF. Full variable domain (rest looked up from reference TRBV5-8 and TRBJ2-7): EAGVTQSPTHLIKTRGQQATLRCSPISGHTSVYWYQQALGLGLQFLLWYDEGEERNRGNFPPRFSGRQFPNYSSELNVNALELEDSALYLCASSLEGQGNEQYFGPGTRLTVT.